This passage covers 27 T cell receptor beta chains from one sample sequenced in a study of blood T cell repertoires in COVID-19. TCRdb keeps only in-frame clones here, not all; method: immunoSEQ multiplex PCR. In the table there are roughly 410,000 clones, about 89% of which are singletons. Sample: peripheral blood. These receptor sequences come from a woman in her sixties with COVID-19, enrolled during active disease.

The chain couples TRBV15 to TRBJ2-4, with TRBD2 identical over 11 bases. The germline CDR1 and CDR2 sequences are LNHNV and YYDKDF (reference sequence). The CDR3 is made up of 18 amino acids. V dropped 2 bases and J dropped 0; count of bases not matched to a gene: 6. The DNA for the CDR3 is TGTGCCACCAGCAGATCACTAGCGGGGGCCCGAGCCAAAAACATTCAGTACTTC. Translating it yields CATSRSLAGARAKNIQYF.

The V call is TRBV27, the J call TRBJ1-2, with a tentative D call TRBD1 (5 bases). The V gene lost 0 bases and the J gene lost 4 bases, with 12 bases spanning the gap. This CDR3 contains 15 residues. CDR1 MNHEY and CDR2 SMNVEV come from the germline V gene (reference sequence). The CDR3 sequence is CASSLSGRALYGYTF. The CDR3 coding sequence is TGTGCCAGCAGTTTATCAGGCAGGGCCCTCTATGGCTACACCTTC.

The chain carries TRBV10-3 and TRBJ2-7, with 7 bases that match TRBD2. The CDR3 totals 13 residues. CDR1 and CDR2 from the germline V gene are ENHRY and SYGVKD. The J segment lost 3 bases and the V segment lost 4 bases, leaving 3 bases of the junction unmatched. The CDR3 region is CAISALADYEQYF. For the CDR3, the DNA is TGTGCCATCAGTGCCCTAGCGGACTACGAGCAGTACTTC.

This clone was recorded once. In DNA, the CDR3 is TGTGCCAGTAGCCCCCTGCACCCGAGAGAGACCCAGTACTTC. This codes for CASSPLHPRETQYF. The rearrangement links TRBV19 to TRBJ2-5; D is undetermined. Deletions cut 6 bases from V and 4 bases from J, with 15 bases between. This CDR3 contains 14 residues. Germline lookup yields CDR1 LNHDA and CDR2 SQIVND (reference sequence).

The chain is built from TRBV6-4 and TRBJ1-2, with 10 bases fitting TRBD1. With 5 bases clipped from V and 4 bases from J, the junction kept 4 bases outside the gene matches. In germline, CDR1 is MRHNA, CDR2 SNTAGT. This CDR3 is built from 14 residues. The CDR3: CASSPGQGSYGYTF. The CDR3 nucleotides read TGTGCCAGCAGTCCGGGACAGGGGTCCTATGGCTACACCTTC.

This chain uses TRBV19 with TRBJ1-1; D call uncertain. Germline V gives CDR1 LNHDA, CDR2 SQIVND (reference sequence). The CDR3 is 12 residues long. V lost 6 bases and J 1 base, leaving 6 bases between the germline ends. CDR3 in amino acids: CASRRANTEAFF. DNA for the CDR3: TGTGCCAGTAGGAGGGCGAACACTGAAGCTTTCTTT.

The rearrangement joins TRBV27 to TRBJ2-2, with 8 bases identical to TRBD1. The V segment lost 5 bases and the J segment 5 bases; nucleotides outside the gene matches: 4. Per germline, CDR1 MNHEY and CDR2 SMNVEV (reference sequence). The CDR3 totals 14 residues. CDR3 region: CASSTDRATGELFF. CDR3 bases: TGTGCCAGCAGTACGGACAGGGCAACCGGGGAGCTGTTTTTT.

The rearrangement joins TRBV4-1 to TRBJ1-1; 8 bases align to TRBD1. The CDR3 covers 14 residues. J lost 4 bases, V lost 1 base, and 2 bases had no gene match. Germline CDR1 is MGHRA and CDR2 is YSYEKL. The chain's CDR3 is CASSQGDRTTEAFF. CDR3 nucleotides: TGCGCCAGCAGCCAAGGGGACAGGACCACTGAAGCTTTCTTT.

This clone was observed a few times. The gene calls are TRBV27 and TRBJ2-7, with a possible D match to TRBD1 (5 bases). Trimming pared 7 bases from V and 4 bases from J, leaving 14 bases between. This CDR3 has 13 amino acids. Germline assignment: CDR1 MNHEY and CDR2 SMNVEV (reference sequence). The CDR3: CASTSFAGYEQYF. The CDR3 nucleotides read TGTGCCAGCACTTCCTTCGCAGGGTACGAGCAGTACTTC.

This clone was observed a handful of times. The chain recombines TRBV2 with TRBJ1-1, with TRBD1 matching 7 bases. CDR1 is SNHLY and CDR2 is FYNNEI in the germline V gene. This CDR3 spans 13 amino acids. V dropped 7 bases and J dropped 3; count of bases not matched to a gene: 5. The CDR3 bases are TGTGCCAGCAACGACAGGGAGGACACTGAAGCTTTCTTT. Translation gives CASNDREDTEAFF.

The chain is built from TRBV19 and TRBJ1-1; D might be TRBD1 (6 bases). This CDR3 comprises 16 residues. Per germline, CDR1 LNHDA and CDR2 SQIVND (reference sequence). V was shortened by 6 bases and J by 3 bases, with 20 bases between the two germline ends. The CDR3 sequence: CASSRMSQGRDTEAFF. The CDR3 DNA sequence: TGTGCCAGTAGCCGTATGTCCCAGGGGAGGGACACTGAAGCTTTCTTT.

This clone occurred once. This CDR3 reads CASSLGRTGAFSGNTIYF. CDR3 coding DNA: TGTGCCAGCAGCTTAGGTCGGACAGGGGCCTTCTCTGGAAACACCATATATTTT. The V and J genes are TRBV7-8 and TRBJ1-3, with TRBD1 matching over 9 bases. CDR1 SGHVS and CDR2 FQNEAQ come from the germline V gene. This CDR3 is 18 amino acids long. J was trimmed by 0 bases and V by 1 base; bases with no gene match: 7. The variable domain in full, with the rest retrieved from reference TRBV7-8 and TRBJ1-3, is GAGVSQSPRYKVAKRGQDVALRCDPISGHVSLFWYQQALGQGPEFLTYFQNEAQLDKSGLPSDRFFAERPEGSVSTLKIQRTQQEDSAVYLCASSLGRTGAFSGNTIYFGEGSWLTVV.

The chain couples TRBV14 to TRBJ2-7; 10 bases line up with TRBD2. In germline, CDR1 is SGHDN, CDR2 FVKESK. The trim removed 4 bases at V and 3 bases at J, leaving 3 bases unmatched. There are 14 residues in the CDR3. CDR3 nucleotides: TGTGCCAGCAGCCGGGCTAGCGGGAGCTACGAGCAGTACTTC. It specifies CASSRASGSYEQYF. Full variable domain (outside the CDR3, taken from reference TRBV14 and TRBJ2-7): EAGVTQFPSHSVIEKGQTVTLRCDPISGHDNLYWYRRVMGKEIKFLLHFVKESKQDESGMPNNRFLAERTGGTYSTLKVQPAELEDSGVYFCASSRASGSYEQYFGPGTRLTVT.

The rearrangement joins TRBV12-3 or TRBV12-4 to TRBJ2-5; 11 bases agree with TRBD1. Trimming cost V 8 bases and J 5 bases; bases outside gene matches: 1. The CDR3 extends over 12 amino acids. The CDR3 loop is CASRTGGETQYF. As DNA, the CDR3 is TGTGCCAGCCGGACAGGGGGCGAGACCCAGTACTTC.

As DNA, the CDR3 is TGTGCCAGCAGTTGGCTAGCGGGGGTAGGCAATTCACCCCTCCACTTT. Residues: CASSWLAGVGNSPLHF. The J gene is TRBJ1-6, the V gene TRBV27; D might be TRBD1 (5 bases). CDR1 MNHEY and CDR2 SMNVEV come from the germline V gene (reference sequence). The CDR3 has 16 amino acids. V was trimmed by 4 bases and J by 7 bases, leaving 17 bases between them.

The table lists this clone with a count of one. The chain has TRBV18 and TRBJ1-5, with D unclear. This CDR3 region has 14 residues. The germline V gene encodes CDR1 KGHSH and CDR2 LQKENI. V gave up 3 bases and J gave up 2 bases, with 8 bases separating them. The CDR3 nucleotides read TGTGCCAGCTCACCCGCATCGGGCAATCAGCCCCAGCATTTT. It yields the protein CASSPASGNQPQHF.

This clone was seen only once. DNA of the CDR3: TGCGCCAGCAGCCTTGACAGCTATATGAACACTGAAGCTTTCTTT. This encodes CASSLDSYMNTEAFF. The chain carries TRBV5-1 and TRBJ1-1, with D possibly being TRBD1 (5 bases). Germline loops: CDR1 SGHRS, CDR2 YFSETQ. V dropped 4 bases and J dropped 0 bases, with 13 bases sitting between them. The length of the CDR3 is 15 residues.

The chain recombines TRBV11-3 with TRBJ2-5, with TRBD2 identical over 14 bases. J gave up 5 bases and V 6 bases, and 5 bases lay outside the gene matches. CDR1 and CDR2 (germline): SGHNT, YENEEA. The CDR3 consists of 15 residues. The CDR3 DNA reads TGTGCCAGCAGTTGGACTAGCGGGGGGTTTGAGACCCAGTACTTC. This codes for CASSWTSGGFETQYF.

CDR3 amino acids: CATIGTWTNNSPLHF. CDR3 nucleotides: TGTGCCACCATAGGGACGTGGACTAATAATTCACCCCTCCACTTT. The gene calls are TRBV6-5 and TRBJ1-6; possibly TRBD1 for D (5 bases). Germline V gene lookup returns CDR1 MNHEY and CDR2 SVGAGI. The CDR3 spans 15 residues. With 10 bases removed from V and 5 bases from J, the gap between germline ends came to 18 bases.

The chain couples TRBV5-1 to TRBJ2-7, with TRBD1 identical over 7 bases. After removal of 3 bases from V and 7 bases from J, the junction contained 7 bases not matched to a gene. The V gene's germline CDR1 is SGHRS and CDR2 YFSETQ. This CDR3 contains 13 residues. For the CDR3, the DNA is TGCGCCAGCAGCTCGGGACAGAAGACGGAGCAGTACTTC. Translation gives CASSSGQKTEQYF.

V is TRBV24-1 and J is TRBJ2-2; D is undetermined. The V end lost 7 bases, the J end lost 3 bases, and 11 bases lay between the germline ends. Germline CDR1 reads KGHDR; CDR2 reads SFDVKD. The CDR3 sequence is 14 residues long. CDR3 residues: CATSPHRDTGELFF. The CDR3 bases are TGTGCCACCAGCCCCCACCGGGACACCGGGGAGCTGTTTTTT.

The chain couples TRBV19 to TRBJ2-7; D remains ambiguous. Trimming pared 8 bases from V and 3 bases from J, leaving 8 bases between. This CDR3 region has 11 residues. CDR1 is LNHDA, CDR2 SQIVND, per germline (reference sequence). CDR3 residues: CASSGNYEQYF. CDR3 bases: TGTGCCAGTTCTGGCAACTACGAGCAGTACTTC.

CDR3 nucleotide sequence: TGTGCCAGCAGCTTGTGGGGGGGAGGCACCATGGGGAGCTATGGCTACACCTTC. Its translation: CASSLWGGGTMGSYGYTF. The chain is built from TRBV5-6 and TRBJ1-2, with a weak D call TRBD1 (5 bases). V lost 1 base and J 4 bases, leaving 23 bases between the germline ends. In germline, CDR1 is SGHDT, CDR2 YYEEEE. The CDR3 has 18 residues. Looking up the rest from reference TRBV5-6 and TRBJ1-2 gives the full variable domain: DAGVTQSPTHLIKTRGQQVTLRCSPKSGHDTVSWYQQALGQGPQFIFQYYEEEERQRGNFPDRFSGHQFPNYSSELNVNALLLGDSALYLCASSLWGGGTMGSYGYTFGSGTRLTVV.

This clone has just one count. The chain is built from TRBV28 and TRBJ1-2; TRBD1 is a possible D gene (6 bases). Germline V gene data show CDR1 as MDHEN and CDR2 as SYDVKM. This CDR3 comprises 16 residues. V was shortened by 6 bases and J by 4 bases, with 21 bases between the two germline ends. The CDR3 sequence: CASSRRGGQTGYGYTF. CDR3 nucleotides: TGTGCCAGCAGCCGCCGTGGGGGCCAGACGGGCTATGGCTACACCTTC.

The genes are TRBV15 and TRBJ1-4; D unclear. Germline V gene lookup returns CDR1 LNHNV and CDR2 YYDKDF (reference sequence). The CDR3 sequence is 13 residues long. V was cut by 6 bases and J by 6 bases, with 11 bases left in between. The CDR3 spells CATRREKYEKLFF. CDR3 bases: TGTGCCACCAGAAGGGAGAAGTATGAAAAACTGTTTTTT.

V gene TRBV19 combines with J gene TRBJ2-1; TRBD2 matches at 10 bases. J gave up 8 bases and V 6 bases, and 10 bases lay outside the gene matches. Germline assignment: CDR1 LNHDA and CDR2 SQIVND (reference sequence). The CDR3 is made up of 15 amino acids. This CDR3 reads CASRARAGGPDEQFF. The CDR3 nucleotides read TGTGCCAGTAGGGCCCGAGCGGGGGGGCCAGATGAGCAGTTCTTC.

DNA of the CDR3: TGTGCTAGTGGTTTGGTACAGGGGGCTCGATATAATTCACCCCTCCACTTT. Its protein is CASGLVQGARYNSPLHF. This chain uses TRBV12-5 with TRBJ1-6, with 9 bases aligning to TRBD1. CDR3 length: 17 amino acids. With V trimmed by 0 bases and J by 4 bases, 4 bases remained unmatched. Germline V gives CDR1 LGHNT, CDR2 FRNRAP.